This T cell receptor (beta chain) was recorded in a study of shared T cell receptors in the human thymus (dated by TCRdb to the early 2020s). In the study overall: The study examined how self-reactive, shared T-cell receptor alpha chains are generated in the human thymus.

The library was made by the immunoSEQ multiplex PCR assay. In its TCRdb copy, this immuneACCESS table keeps in-frame sequences only and misses some clones. Where compared with another copy, unresolved V genes explain less than half of these, and the others have no known cause. This sample lists some 700,000 clones; over 75% were detected once. The top ten clones comprise about 0.0098% of the sample. The germline V gene encodes CDR1 SGHTA and CDR2 FQGNSA. Here V drops 1 base and J drops 4 bases, and the junction holds 14 bases not matched to any gene. The CDR3 contains 18 residues, cysteine and phenylalanine counted. The DNA shown is the 54-base CDR3, in frame from base 1. As for this clone: Its cognate antigen has yet to be identified. Qualities for individual bases were not recorded, and no much larger clone is one base off.

These data also featured in a second study, about human thymus T cells. Reported in the second study: In Finland, the donors were immunologically healthy infants who were having open corrective cardiac surgery for congenital heart defects. The thymus tissue came from surgical resects taken out during corrective cardiac surgery. Usage of V and J gene segments appeared to be biased in both the thymic and the peripheral blood repertoires. According to the related research, thymic TCR repertoires were highly overlapping among unrelated individuals. The study characterized TCR alpha and beta repertoires from about 8 infant thymus samples and a few related peripheral blood samples. Donor ages ranging from about 6 to 250 days were recorded, and 5 or 6 male and a couple of female infants were included in the cohort. After being mechanically released from the tissue, thymocytes were kept at -70 degrees C in pellets of about 8.5-30 million cells. A QIAsymphony instrument was used to extract genomic DNA from frozen cell pellets. Using the immunoSEQ multiplex PCR assay, the TCRB and TCRAD loci were amplified from a standardized quantity of quality-controlled genomic DNA. The V(D)J region was spanned by amplicons of a length sufficient to cover the CDR3 and to identify V and J genes. Through the commercial immunoSEQ service, the amplicons were sequenced on an Illumina platform. Primer bias and sequencing errors were corrected as previously described, and TCRAD and TCRB were defined on the basis of the IMGT database. The repertoires were analysed using immunoSEQ Analyzer 3.0 and VDJTools for basic statistics, V/J segment usage, diversity estimates, rarefaction and pairwise overlap. Diversity was estimated with Chao1, ChaoE, Efron-Thisted, Shannon and inverse Simpson indices, and also on datasets down-sampled to the smallest sample. Repertoire overlap used strict matching of CDR3 nucleotide sequence, V gene and J gene, with Jaccard-based multidimensional scaling clustering. On average, thymus samples yielded 750,000 to 1,000,000 unique TCRB clonotypes, whereas blood samples yielded roughly 80,000.

This clonotype was obtained from a girl under three years old with a congenital heart defect. Donor details come from another sample of the same person, matched by shared clones. The sample consisted of thymocytes. The V and J segments used are TRBV7-2 and TRBJ1-2; 8 middle bases align to TRBD1. The DNA sequence is given as TGTGCCAGCAGCTTAGAGCTCCGTGGACAGGGATCATCCTATGGCTACACCTTC. It codes for CASSLELRGQGSSYGYTF.